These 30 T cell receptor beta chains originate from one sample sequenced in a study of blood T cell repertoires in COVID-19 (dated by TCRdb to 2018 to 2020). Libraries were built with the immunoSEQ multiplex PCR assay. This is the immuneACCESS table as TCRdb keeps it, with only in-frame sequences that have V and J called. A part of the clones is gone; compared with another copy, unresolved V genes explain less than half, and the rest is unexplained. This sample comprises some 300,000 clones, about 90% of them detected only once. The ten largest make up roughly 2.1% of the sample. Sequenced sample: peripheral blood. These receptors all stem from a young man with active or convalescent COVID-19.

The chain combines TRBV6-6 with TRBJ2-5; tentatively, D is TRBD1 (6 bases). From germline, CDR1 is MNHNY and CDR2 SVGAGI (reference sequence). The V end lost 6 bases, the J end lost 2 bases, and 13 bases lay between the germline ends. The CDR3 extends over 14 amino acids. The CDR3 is CASSLIGQQETQYF. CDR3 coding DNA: TGTGCCAGCAGCCTTATAGGACAGCAAGAGACCCAGTACTTC.

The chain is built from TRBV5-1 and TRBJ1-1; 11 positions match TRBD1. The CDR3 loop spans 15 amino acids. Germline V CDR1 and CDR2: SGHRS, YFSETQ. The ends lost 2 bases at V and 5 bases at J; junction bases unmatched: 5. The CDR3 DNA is TGCGCCAGCAGCTTCGGGACAGGGGGTGGTACTGAAGCTTTCTTT. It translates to CASSFGTGGGTEAFF.

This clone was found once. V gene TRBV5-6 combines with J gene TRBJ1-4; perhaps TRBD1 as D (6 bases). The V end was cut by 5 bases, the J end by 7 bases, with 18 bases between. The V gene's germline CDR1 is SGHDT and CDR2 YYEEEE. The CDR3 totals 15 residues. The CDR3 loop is CASRGRGVEIEKLFF. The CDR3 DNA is TGTGCCAGCAGGGGCAGGGGAGTTGAGATTGAAAAACTGTTTTTT.

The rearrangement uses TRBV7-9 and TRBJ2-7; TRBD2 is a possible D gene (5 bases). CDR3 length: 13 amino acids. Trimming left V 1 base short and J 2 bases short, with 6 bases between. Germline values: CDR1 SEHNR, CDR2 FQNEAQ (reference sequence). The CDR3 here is CASSLGRPYEQYF. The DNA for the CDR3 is TGTGCCAGCAGCTTAGGGAGGCCCTACGAGCAGTACTTC. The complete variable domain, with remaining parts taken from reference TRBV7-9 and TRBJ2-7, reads DTGVSQNPRHKITKRGQNVTFRCDPISEHNRLYWYRQTLGQGPEFLTYFQNEAQLEKSRLLSDRFSAERPKGSFSTLEIQRTEQGDSAMYLCASSLGRPYEQYFGPGTRLTVT.

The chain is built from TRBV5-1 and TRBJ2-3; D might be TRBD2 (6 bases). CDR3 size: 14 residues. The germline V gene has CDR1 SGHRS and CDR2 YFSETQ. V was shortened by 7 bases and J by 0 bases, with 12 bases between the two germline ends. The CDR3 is CASRLGGSTDTQYF. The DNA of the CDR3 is TGCGCCAGCCGCCTCGGAGGGAGCACAGATACGCAGTATTTT.

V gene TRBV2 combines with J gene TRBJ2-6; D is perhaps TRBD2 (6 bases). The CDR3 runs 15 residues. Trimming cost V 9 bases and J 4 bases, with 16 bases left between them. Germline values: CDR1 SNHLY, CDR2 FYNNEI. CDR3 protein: CARLGGARGANVLTF. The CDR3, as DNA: TGTGCCAGGTTGGGAGGAGCTCGCGGGGCCAACGTCCTGACTTTC.

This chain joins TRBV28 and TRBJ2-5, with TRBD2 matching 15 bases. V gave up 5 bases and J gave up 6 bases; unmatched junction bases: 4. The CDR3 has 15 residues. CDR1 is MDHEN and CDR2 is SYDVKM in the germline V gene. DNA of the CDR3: TGTGCCAGCAGTCCGGGGACTAGCGGGAGGAAGACCCAGTACTTC. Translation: CASSPGTSGRKTQYF.

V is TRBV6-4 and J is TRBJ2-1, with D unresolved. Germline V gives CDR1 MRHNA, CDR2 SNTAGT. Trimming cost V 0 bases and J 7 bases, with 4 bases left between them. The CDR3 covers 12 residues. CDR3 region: CASSDSRNEQFF. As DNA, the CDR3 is TGTGCCAGCAGTGACTCGCGGAATGAGCAGTTCTTC.

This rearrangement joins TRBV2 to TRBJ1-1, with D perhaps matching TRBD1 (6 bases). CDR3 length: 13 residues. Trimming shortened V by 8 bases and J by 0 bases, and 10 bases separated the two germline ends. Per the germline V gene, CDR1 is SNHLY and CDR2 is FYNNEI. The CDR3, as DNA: TGTGCCAGCCGGGACATCATGAACACTGAAGCTTTCTTT. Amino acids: CASRDIMNTEAFF.

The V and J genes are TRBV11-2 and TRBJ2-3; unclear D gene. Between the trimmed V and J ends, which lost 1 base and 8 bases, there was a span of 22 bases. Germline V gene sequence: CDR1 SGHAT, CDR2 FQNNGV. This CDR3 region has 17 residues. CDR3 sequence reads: CASSLVVIRSLGVTQYF. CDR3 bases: TGTGCCAGCAGCTTAGTAGTCATCAGATCCCTGGGCGTTACGCAGTATTTT.

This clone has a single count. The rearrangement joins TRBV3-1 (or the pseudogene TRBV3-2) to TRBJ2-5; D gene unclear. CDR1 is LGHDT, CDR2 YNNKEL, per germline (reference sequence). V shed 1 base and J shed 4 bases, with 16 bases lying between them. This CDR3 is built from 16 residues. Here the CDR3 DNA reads TGTGCCAGCAGCCAAGGGAGTGGTTTCCCCAGAGAGACCCAGTACTTC. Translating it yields CASSQGSGFPRETQYF.

The CDR3 sequence: CASFLTANTEAFF. The CDR3 DNA reads TGTGCCAGTTTCTTGACAGCGAACACTGAAGCTTTCTTT. This chain joins TRBV27 and TRBJ1-1, with D perhaps matching TRBD1 (5 bases). This CDR3 is 13 amino acids long. Trimming pared 9 bases from V and 1 base from J, leaving 12 bases between. Per germline, CDR1 MNHEY and CDR2 SMNVEV (reference sequence).

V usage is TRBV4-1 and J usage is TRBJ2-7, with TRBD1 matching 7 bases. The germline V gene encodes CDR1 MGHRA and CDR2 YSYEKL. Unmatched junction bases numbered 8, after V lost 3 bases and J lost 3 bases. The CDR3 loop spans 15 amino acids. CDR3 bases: TGCGCCAGCAGCCAGGGGGACAGCAGGCTCTACGAGCAGTACTTC. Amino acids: CASSQGDSRLYEQYF.

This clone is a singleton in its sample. CDR3 residues: CASSPGGDRDHEQYF. CDR3 sequence (DNA): TGTGCCAGCTCACCAGGAGGTGACAGGGATCACGAGCAGTACTTC. This chain links TRBV18 with TRBJ2-7; 7 bases are a match to TRBD1. With V trimmed by 2 bases and J by 5 bases, 9 bases remained unmatched. Per germline, CDR1 KGHSH and CDR2 LQKENI. The CDR3 has 15 amino acids.

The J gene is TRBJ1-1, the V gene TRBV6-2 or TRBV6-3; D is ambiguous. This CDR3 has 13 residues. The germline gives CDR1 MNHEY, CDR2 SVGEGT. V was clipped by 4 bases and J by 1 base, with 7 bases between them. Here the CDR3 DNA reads TGTGCCAGCAGTTCAAACACGAACACTGAAGCTTTCTTT. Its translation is CASSSNTNTEAFF.

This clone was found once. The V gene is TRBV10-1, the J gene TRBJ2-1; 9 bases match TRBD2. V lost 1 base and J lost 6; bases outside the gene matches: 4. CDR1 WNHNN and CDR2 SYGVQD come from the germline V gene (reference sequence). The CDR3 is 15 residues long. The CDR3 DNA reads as TGCGCCAGCAGTGAGTTTGCGGGAGGGATCAATGAGCAGTTCTTC. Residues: CASSEFAGGINEQFF.

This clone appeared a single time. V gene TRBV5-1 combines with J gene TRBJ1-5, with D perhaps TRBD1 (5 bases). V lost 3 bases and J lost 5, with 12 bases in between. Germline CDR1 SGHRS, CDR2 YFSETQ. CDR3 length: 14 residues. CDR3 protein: CASSWGLEDQPQHF. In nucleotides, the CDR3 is TGCGCCAGCAGCTGGGGACTGGAGGATCAGCCCCAGCATTTT. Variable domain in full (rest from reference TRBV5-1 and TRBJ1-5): KAGVTQTPRYLIKTRGQQVTLSCSPISGHRSVSWYQQTPGQGLQFLFEYFSETQRNKGNFPGRFSGRQFSNSRSEMNVSTLELGDSALYLCASSWGLEDQPQHFGDGTRLSIL.

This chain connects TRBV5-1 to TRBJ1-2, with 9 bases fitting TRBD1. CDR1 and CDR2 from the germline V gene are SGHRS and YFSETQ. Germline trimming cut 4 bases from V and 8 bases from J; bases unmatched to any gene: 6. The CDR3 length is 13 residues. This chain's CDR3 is CASSPYRGRGYTF. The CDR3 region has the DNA TGCGCCAGCAGCCCCTACAGGGGGCGAGGCTACACCTTC.

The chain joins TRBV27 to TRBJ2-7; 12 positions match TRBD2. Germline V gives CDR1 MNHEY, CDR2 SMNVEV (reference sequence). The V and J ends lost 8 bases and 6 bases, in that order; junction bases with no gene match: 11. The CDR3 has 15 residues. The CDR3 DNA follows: TGTGCCAGCGGTGGGCTAGCGGGGGGGATGAGCGAGCAGTACTTC. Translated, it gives CASGGLAGGMSEQYF.

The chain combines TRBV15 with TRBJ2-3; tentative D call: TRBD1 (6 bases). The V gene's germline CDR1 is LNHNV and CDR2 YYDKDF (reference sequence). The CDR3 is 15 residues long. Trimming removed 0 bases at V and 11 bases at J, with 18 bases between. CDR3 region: CATSRDLRTVYGQYF. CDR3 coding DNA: TGTGCCACCAGCAGAGATCTCAGGACAGTTTACGGGCAGTATTTT.

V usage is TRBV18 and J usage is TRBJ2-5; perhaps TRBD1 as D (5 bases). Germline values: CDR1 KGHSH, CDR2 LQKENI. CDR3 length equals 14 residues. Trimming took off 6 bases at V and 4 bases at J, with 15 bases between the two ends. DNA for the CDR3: TGTGCCAGCTCTCCCACCGACAGTGCAGAGACCCAGTACTTC. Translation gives CASSPTDSAETQYF.

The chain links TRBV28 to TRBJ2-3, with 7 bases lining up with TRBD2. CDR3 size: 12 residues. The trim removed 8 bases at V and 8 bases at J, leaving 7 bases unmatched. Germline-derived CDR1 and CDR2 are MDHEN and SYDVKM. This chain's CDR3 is CASGGGPGTQYF. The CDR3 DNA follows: TGTGCCAGCGGGGGAGGGCCGGGTACGCAGTATTTT.

The CDR3 DNA follows: TGTGCCAGTAGTAAGGGACTAGCGGGGGCCCCAACACCCCGGGAGACCCAGTACTTC. Protein sequence: CASSKGLAGAPTPRETQYF. The J gene is TRBJ2-5, the V gene TRBV19, with TRBD2 matching 14 bases. The CDR3 loop spans 19 amino acids. The V gene's germline CDR1 is LNHDA and CDR2 SQIVND (reference sequence). V trimming: 4 bases; J trimming: 5 bases; junction bases outside the gene matches: 15.

The CDR3 sequence is CASSPGESSRNSPLHF. The CDR3 DNA reads as TGTGCCAGCAGCCCAGGTGAATCAAGCAGGAATTCACCCCTCCACTTT. The V call is TRBV9, the J call TRBJ1-6, with unresolved D. CDR3 length: 16 amino acids. The germline V gene has CDR1 SGDLS and CDR2 YYNGEE. Trimming took off 4 bases at V and 7 bases at J, with 18 bases between the two ends.

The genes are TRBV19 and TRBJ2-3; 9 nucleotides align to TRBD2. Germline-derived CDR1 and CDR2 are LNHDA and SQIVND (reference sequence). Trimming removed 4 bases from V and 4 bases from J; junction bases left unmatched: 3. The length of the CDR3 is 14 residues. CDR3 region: CASSTGGRADTQYF. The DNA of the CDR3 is TGTGCCAGTAGTACTGGCGGGAGGGCAGATACGCAGTATTTT.

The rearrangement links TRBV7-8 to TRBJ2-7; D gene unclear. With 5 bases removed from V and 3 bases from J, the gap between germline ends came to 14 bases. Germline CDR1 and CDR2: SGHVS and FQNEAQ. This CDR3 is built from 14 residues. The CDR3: CASSHTAIDYEQYF. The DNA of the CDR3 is TGTGCCAGCAGCCATACAGCAATTGACTACGAGCAGTACTTC.

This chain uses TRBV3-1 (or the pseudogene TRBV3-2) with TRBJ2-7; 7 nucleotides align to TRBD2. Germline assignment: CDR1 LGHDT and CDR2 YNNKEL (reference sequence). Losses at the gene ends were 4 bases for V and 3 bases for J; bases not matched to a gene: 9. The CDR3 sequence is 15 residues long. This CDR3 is CASSPGLADYYEQYF. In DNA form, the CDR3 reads TGTGCCAGCAGCCCCGGTCTAGCGGATTACTACGAGCAGTACTTC.

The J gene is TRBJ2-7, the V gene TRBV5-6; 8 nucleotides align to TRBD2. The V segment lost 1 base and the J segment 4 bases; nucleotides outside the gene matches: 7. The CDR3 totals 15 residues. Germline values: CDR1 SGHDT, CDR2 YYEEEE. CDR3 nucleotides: TGTGCCAGCAGCTTGCCGGGACTAGGAACGTACGAGCAGTACTTC. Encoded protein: CASSLPGLGTYEQYF.

The CDR3 sequence: CASSPLAGGNEQFF. The CDR3 coding sequence is TGTGCCAGCAGCCCTTTAGCGGGAGGCAATGAGCAGTTCTTC. This chain uses TRBV14 with TRBJ2-1; TRBD2 matches at 10 bases. V was pared by 4 bases and J by 6 bases, with 3 bases of the junction left unmatched. In germline, CDR1 is SGHDN, CDR2 FVKESK. The CDR3 is 14 amino acids.

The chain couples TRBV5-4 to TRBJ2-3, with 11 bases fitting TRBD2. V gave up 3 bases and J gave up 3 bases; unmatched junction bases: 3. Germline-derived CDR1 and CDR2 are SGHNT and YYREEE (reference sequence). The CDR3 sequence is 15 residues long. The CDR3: CASSSSSGGTDTQYF. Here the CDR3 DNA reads TGTGCCAGCAGCTCCTCTAGCGGGGGGACAGATACGCAGTATTTT.